The rows below give T cell receptor beta chains drawn from one sample of a study of CD8+ T cells in alopecia areata. Measured with immunoSEQ multiplex PCR; TCRdb has only the in-frame clones, and not every one. This sample has about 42,000 clones, with 50% to 70% found just once. Material: CD8+ T cells sorted from blood, obtained at week 4, from a patient treated with tofacitinib. Receptors originate from a human donor with alopecia areata. Both conserved end residues are part of each CDR3. The D gene is left open where the match is weak. Clone size appears in some rows only: once, few, many, or a class for an expanded clone.

V	J	D	size	CDR3	DNA
TRBV6-6	TRBJ2-1	TRBD2	once	CASSRLAGEDNEQFF	TGTGCCAGCAGTCGACTAGCGGGGGAAGACAATGAGCAGTTCTTC
TRBV7-9	TRBJ2-7	-	-	CASSLTRGAEEQYF	TGTGCCAGCAGCTTAACCAGGGGGGCGGAAGAGCAGTACTTC
TRBV29-1	TRBJ1-1	-	-	CSVLQGAYTEAFF	TGCAGCGTATTGCAAGGGGCTTACACTGAAGCTTTCTTT
TRBV7-9	TRBJ2-6	-	few	CASSQAGANVLTF	TGTGCCAGCAGCCAGGCTGGGGCCAACGTCCTGACTTTC
TRBV7-2	TRBJ2-7	TRBD1	-	CASSFPGQSYEQYF	TGTGCCAGCAGCTTTCCGGGACAGAGCTACGAGCAGTACTTC
TRBV19	TRBJ2-1	-	once	CASTDGWNNEQFF	TGTGCCAGTACAGACGGCTGGAACAATGAGCAGTTCTTC
TRBV6-5	TRBJ2-2	-	-	CASRPLDRTGELFF	TGTGCCAGCAGACCGCTGGACAGAACCGGGGAGCTGTTTTTT
TRBV30	TRBJ1-1	TRBD1	-	CAWSRTGGTEAFF	TGTGCCTGGAGTCGGACAGGGGGCACTGAAGCTTTCTTT
TRBV4-3	TRBJ1-2	-	-	CASSQGVPGMNGYTF	TGCGCCAGCAGCCAGGGGGTCCCAGGGATGAATGGCTACACCTTC
TRBV29-1	TRBJ1-2	-	-	CSVEGSEGYTF	TGCAGCGTTGAAGGGTCCGAGGGCTACACCTTC
TRBV25-1	TRBJ1-4	-	-	CASSPWDLSKEGLFF	TGTGCCAGCAGTCCCTGGGACCTTTCTAAGGAAGGTCTGTTTTTT
TRBV5-1	TRBJ2-3	-	-	CASSRGSTDTQYF	TGCGCCAGCAGCCGAGGAAGCACAGATACGCAGTATTTT
TRBV15	TRBJ2-4	-	-	CATSRPLDPGAKNIQYF	TGTGCCACCAGCAGACCTCTAGACCCCGGGGCCAAAAACATTCAGTACTTC
TRBV29-1	TRBJ2-1	-	-	CSVDTGLGNEQFF	TGCAGCGTGGATACAGGGTTGGGGAATGAGCAGTTCTTC
TRBV7-9	TRBJ2-1	TRBD1	few	CASSLGDSYEQFF	TGTGCCAGCAGCTTAGGGGACAGCTATGAGCAGTTCTTC
TRBV12-5	TRBJ2-1	-	-	CASGSPTLEFF	TGTGCTAGTGGTTCCCCAACACTCGAGTTCTTC
TRBV4-1	TRBJ2-7	-	few	CASSHSSSYEQYF	TGCGCCAGCAGCCATAGTAGTTCCTACGAGCAGTACTTC
TRBV4-3	TRBJ2-3	-	once	CASSQVWTSTDTQYF	TGCGCCAGCAGCCAAGTATGGACTAGCACAGATACGCAGTATTTT
TRBV30	TRBJ2-7	-	once	CAWSAGLGTYEQYF	TGTGCCTGGAGTGCCGGGCTCGGGACCTACGAGCAGTACTTC
TRBV29-1	TRBJ1-1	-	-	CSVTGSTEAFF	TGCAGCGTTACCGGGTCCACTGAAGCTTTCTTT
TRBV7-2	TRBJ2-3	-	-	CASSLWRNTDTQYF	TGTGCCAGCAGCTTGTGGAGGAACACAGATACGCAGTATTTT
TRBV29-1	TRBJ2-5	-	few	CSVEDPVELQGPPETQYF	TGCAGCGTTGAAGACCCGGTGGAGTTACAGGGACCGCCAGAGACCCAGTACTTC
TRBV23-1	TRBJ2-7	-	-	CASSQQGYEQYF	TGCGCCAGCAGTCAACAGGGCTACGAGCAGTACTTC
TRBV7-2	TRBJ2-7	TRBD2	-	CASSLSLAGGQEQYF	TGTGCCAGCAGCTTATCGCTAGCGGGGGGGCAAGAGCAGTACTTC
TRBV27	TRBJ2-3	TRBD2	-	CASSTATSTHPDTQYF	TGTGCCAGCAGTACGGCGACTAGCACCCATCCAGATACGCAGTATTTT
TRBV27	TRBJ2-1	-	-	CASSLLGREFF	TGTGCCAGCAGTTTACTGGGACGGGAGTTCTTC
TRBV7-9	TRBJ2-1	-	-	CASSSTREYNEQFF	TGTGCCAGCAGCTCGACTAGGGAGTACAATGAGCAGTTCTTC
TRBV9	TRBJ2-7	-	-	CASSVGGRSYEQYF	TGTGCCAGCAGCGTAGGGGGGAGGTCCTACGAGCAGTACTTC
TRBV4-1	TRBJ1-2	-	-	CASSQERRGYTF	TGCGCCAGCAGCCAAGAACGAAGAGGCTACACCTTC